This is a list of T cell receptor beta chains from one sample in a study of Ad26.COV2.S vaccination and SARS-CoV-2 variants. Using immunoSEQ multiplex PCR, the repertoire was profiled, and TCRdb retains in-frame clones only, with some absent. The sample yields 300,000 to 400,000 clones, 85% seen once. Sequences were derived from peripheral blood, sampled in a trial of Ad26.COV2.S vaccine versus placebo. These receptors originate from a person aged 18-60 years who received the Ad26.COV2.S COVID-19 vaccine or a placebo. Both conserved end residues are part of each CDR3. Each record gives: J gene, V gene, D gene, clone size, CDR3 DNA, CDR3 protein. D genes are given only for firm matches. Size values are once, few and many counts, or a class for expanded clones, and some rows have none.

>TRBJ1-5|TRBV6-2/TRBV6-3|.|.
TGTGCCAGCAGTTACTCGGTGAACAGCCAGAATCAGCCCCAGCATTTT
CASSYSVNSQNQPQHF
>TRBJ2-2|TRBV19|.|.
TGTGCCAGTTGGGACACCACCACCGGGGAGCTGTTTTTT
CASWDTTTGELFF
>TRBJ2-1|TRBV5-1|.|.
TGCGCCAGCAGCCTACAGGACAATGAGCAGTTCTTC
CASSLQDNEQFF
>TRBJ2-2|TRBV6-5|.|.
TGTGCCAGCGAGGAAAACACCGGGGAGCTGTTTTTT
CASEENTGELFF
>TRBJ2-1|TRBV9|.|.
TGTGCCAGCAGCGTAGTGGGTACAGGGCGGAATGAGCAGTTCTTC
CASSVVGTGRNEQFF
>TRBJ2-3|TRBV2|.|.
TGTGCCAGCAGTTCGGGACGTGGGTCTAGCACAGATACGCAGTATTTT
CASSSGRGSSTDTQYF
>TRBJ1-2|TRBV5-1|TRBD1|.
TGCGCCAGCAGCTTGAAGGGACAGGGGGCGCATGGCTACACCTTC
CASSLKGQGAHGYTF
>TRBJ2-7|TRBV5-1|.|.
TGCGCCAGTCAAGGGCAGGGGAGCTCCTACGAGCAGTACTTC
CASQGQGSSYEQYF
>TRBJ1-4|TRBV28|TRBD1|.
TGTGCCAGCAGTGCGACAGGGGAACTCGATGAAAAACTGTTTTTT
CASSATGELDEKLFF
>TRBJ1-1|TRBV11-3|TRBD1|.
TGTGCCAGCAGCTTAGATCTGTGGGGACAGGGGAAACCGAACACTGAAGCTTTCTTT
CASSLDLWGQGKPNTEAFF
>TRBJ2-1|TRBV7-9|.|.
TGTGCCAGCAGCCCCAGGACGGGAAATGAGCAGTTCTTC
CASSPRTGNEQFF
>TRBJ1-5|TRBV24-1|.|.
TGTGCCACCGATCAAGTTCCGGGACGGAGCAATCAGCCCCAGCATTTT
CATDQVPGRSNQPQHF
>TRBJ1-1|TRBV2|TRBD1|once
TGTGCCAGCAGGGACAGGGGAGGTGGCACTGAAGCTTTCTTT
CASRDRGGGTEAFF
>TRBJ2-3|TRBV6-5|.|.
TGTGCCAGCAGGAGTGGTGGGGGGGCGACAGATACGCAGTATTTT
CASRSGGGATDTQYF
>TRBJ1-4|TRBV4-2|TRBD1|.
TGTGCCAGCAGCCAAGATCGCAGGGGGCCCGAAAAACTGTTTTTT
CASSQDRRGPEKLFF
>TRBJ2-5|TRBV21-1|.|few
TGTGCCAGCAGCAAAGGCCGGGACAGGGAACGAGTAGAGACCCAGTACTTC
CASSKGRDRERVETQYF
>TRBJ1-1|TRBV5-1|.|.
TGCGCCAGCAGCTTGGACAGCGTGGGGACTGAAGCTTTCTTT
CASSLDSVGTEAFF
>TRBJ2-5|TRBV27|TRBD1|.
TGTGCCAGCTGGTCAGGGGGCGCGTGGGAGACCCAGTACTTC
CASWSGGAWETQYF
>TRBJ1-2|TRBV6-6|TRBD1|.
TGTGCCAGCAGTCCCCGGACAGGGAGGTACACCTTC
CASSPRTGRYTF
>TRBJ1-1|TRBV10-1|TRBD1|.
TGCGCCAGCAGTGGACAGGGGCCGACGAACACTGAAGCTTTCTTT
CASSGQGPTNTEAFF
>TRBJ1-5|TRBV30|.|.
TGTGCCTGGAGCGCACGGACTTATAGCAATCAGCCCCAGCATTTT
CAWSARTYSNQPQHF
>TRBJ2-7|TRBV3-1/TRBV3-2|.|.
TGTGCCAGCAGTCCTATACCGGGCTACGAGCAGTACTTC
CASSPIPGYEQYF
>TRBJ2-3|TRBV7-8|.|.
TGTGCCAGCAGCTTAGGAAGACTAGTATCTGCAGATACGCAGTATTTT
CASSLGRLVSADTQYF
>TRBJ1-5|TRBV30|.|.
TGTGCCTGGAGCCCGGGGAGGGGGAATCAGCCCCAGCATTTT
CAWSPGRGNQPQHF
>TRBJ2-7|TRBV11-2|.|.
TGTGCCAGCACCCAGGGGGGGACCTACGAGCAGTACTTC
CASTQGGTYEQYF
>TRBJ1-2|TRBV4-1|TRBD1|.
TGCGCCAGCAGCCAAGATGACAGGGGGCCTTTCAACTATGGCTACACCTTC
CASSQDDRGPFNYGYTF
>TRBJ1-6|TRBV28|.|.
TGTGCCAGCATCTTCCGACAGGACCTTAATTCACCCCTCCACTTT
CASIFRQDLNSPLHF
>TRBJ2-1|TRBV2|.|few
TGTGCCAGCAGGTTGGACAGAGTCTCCTACAATGAGCAGTTCTTC
CASRLDRVSYNEQFF
>TRBJ1-1|TRBV5-1|.|.
TGCGCCAGCAGGGTGGCAGGGACTAACACTGAAGCTTTCTTT
CASRVAGTNTEAFF
>TRBJ2-5|TRBV5-6|.|.
TGTGCCAGCAGCACCCAAACTGGGGGAGGAAGGGGTGAGACCCAGTACTTC
CASSTQTGGGRGETQYF
>TRBJ2-5|TRBV7-9|.|.
TGTGCCAGCAACCAGGGAGGGGGCAGGGAGACCCAGTACTTC
CASNQGGGRETQYF
>TRBJ2-5|TRBV6-6|.|.
TGTGCCAGCAGTTACTCATCTGAGACCCAGTACTTC
CASSYSSETQYF
>TRBJ2-5|TRBV25-1|.|once
TGTGCCAGCAGTGAACGGGGGACCCAAGAGACCCAGTACTTC
CASSERGTQETQYF
>TRBJ1-2|TRBV29-1|.|.
TGCAGCGTTGGGGCCACGGATGGCTACACCTTC
CSVGATDGYTF
>TRBJ2-1|TRBV28|.|.
TGTGCCAGCAGTAGCGGTACCCACCAAGATGAGCAGTTCTTC
CASSSGTHQDEQFF
>TRBJ2-7|TRBV29-1|.|.
TGCAGCGTTGGGACATCCTACGAGCAGTACTTC
CSVGTSYEQYF
>TRBJ2-7|TRBV4-1|TRBD2|.
TGCGCCAGCAGCCGATCGACTAGCGAGGCCTACGAGCAGTACTTC
CASSRSTSEAYEQYF
>TRBJ2-7|TRBV2|TRBD2|.
TGTGCCAGCAGTGGGACTAGCGGGACTCGCTCCTACGAGCAGTACTTC
CASSGTSGTRSYEQYF
>TRBJ1-1|TRBV5-4|.|.
TGTGCCAGCAGCTTGAGCCGAGGGTTAAACACTGAAGCTTTCTTT
CASSLSRGLNTEAFF
>TRBJ1-5|TRBV4-1|.|.
TGCGCCAGCAGCCAAGGGTTCCTCAATCAGCCCCAGCATTTT
CASSQGFLNQPQHF
>TRBJ2-3|TRBV2|.|.
TGTGCCAGCAAGGAGGGGGGAGTCGATACGCAGTATTTT
CASKEGGVDTQYF
>TRBJ1-2|TRBV28|.|.
TGTGCCAGCAGTTTATCAGGGACTTACTTTGGCTACACCTTC
CASSLSGTYFGYTF
>TRBJ1-6|TRBV6-6|.|.
TGTGCCAGCAGTTACTCCGTGTTTGGCTCACCCCTCCACTTT
CASSYSVFGSPLHF
>TRBJ2-5|TRBV6-5|.|.
TGTGCCAGCAACAGAGGGCCTCAAGAGACCCAGTACTTC
CASNRGPQETQYF
>TRBJ2-1|TRBV29-1|.|.
TGCAGCGTTGATTCAGGGGAGGTTAATGAGCAGTTCTTC
CSVDSGEVNEQFF
>TRBJ2-7|TRBV19|.|once
TGTGCCAGTAGTATAGTAGGAGGGCGCGAGCAGTACTTC
CASSIVGGREQYF
>TRBJ1-3|TRBV18|TRBD1|.
TGTGCCAGCTCACCCCTCCCGGACAGGGGGCATGGAAACACCATATATTTT
CASSPLPDRGHGNTIYF
>TRBJ2-3|TRBV7-9|.|.
TGTGCCAGCAGCTTCACGGGGTTGCATAGCACAGATACGCAGTATTTT
CASSFTGLHSTDTQYF
>TRBJ1-1|TRBV7-8|.|.
TGTGCCAGCAGCTCACAGGGCATACCCACTGAAGCTTTCTTT
CASSSQGIPTEAFF
>TRBJ2-4|TRBV5-1|.|.
TGCGCCAGCCGGGAAGGGAGTGGAAACATTCAGTACTTC
CASREGSGNIQYF
>TRBJ1-2|TRBV11-3|TRBD1|.
TGTGCCAGCAGCCCAGGGGGTCAATTGAGCGGCTACACCTTC
CASSPGGQLSGYTF
>TRBJ1-5|TRBV27|TRBD1|.
TGTGCCAGCAGTCCGCTAACAGGGGGCAGTCAGCCCCAGCATTTT
CASSPLTGGSQPQHF